In this sample, the clone carrying this T cell receptor (beta chain) turned up a few times. Its antigen is unidentified. CDR1 and CDR2 (germline): MDHEN, SYDVKM. This CDR3 contains 14 residues. V gave up 5 bases and J gave up 3 bases, with 14 bases separating them. The PCR had 60 Vbeta and 13 Jbeta primers. In the source study's methods: Per a later analysis, the number of unique TCR beta chains was roughly 87 million, of which some 9.9 million were shared. TCRdb's table, derived via immunoSEQ multiplex PCR, lists solely in-frame clones and lacks some. The DNA gave D and trimming, while V, J and clone size come from that table. This sample has some 190,000 clones; more than 65% occur once, and the top ten carry around 2.6%. The data stem from a study of cytomegalovirus exposure and HLA in healthy donors. Study background: Early on, a data release was issued that held 80 million or so unique TCRs from HLA-typed donors.

Notes on the study in general: Overall, some 160 TCR beta chains were annotated as cytomegalovirus-associated. In all likelihood, a cluster of highly shared sequence variants was a sequencing artifact.

The sequenced sample was PBMCs. The chain uses TRBV28 and TRBJ2-7, with D hard to call. The TCR sequence derives from a female donor in good health and CMV-seronegative. The CDR3 sequence is CASSPPLGFYEQYF. The CDR3 DNA sequence: TGTGCCAGCAGTCCCCCCCTCGGGTTCTACGAGCAGTACTTC. Full variable domain (rest looked up from reference TRBV28 and TRBJ2-7): DVKVTQSSRYLVKRTGEKVFLECVQDMDHENMFWYRQDPGLGLRLIYFSYDVKMKEKGDIPEGYSVSREKKERFSLILESASTNQTSMYLCASSPPLGFYEQYFGPGTRLTVT.